A single sample gave rise to the 3 T cell receptor beta chains below, sequenced in a study of T cell responses to AZD1222 COVID-19 vaccine. The method was immunoSEQ multiplex PCR; TCRdb's version includes in-frame clones alone and lacks a portion of them. The table shows tens of thousands of clones, with roughly 80% occurring only once. Source: peripheral blood, taken 28 days after the second dose of the MenACWY control vaccine. Receptors were obtained from an adult who received the MenACWY meningococcal vaccine as a control.

This clone was counted only a few times. This chain joins TRBV19 and TRBJ1-1; 7 bases are shared with TRBD1. After removal of 8 bases from V and 6 bases from J, the junction contained 6 bases not matched to a gene. The CDR3 sequence is 12 residues long. CDR1 is LNHDA and CDR2 is SQIVND in the germline V gene (reference sequence). In DNA form, the CDR3 reads TGTGCCAGTGACAGGGCAGGGGCTGAAGCTTTCTTT. This translates into CASDRAGAEAFF.

This chain connects TRBV13 to TRBJ2-3, with unresolved D. CDR1 PRHDT and CDR2 FYEKMQ come from the germline V gene (reference sequence). V was clipped by 4 bases and J by 5 bases, with 7 bases between them. The CDR3 consists of 12 residues. The CDR3 loop reads CASSSSGDTQYF. CDR3 bases: TGTGCCAGCAGCTCCTCGGGAGATACGCAGTATTTT.

Here the CDR3 reads CASSTRGDRYNEQFF. The CDR3 nucleotides are TGTGCCAGTAGTACTAGGGGGGACAGGTACAATGAGCAGTTCTTC. This chain joins TRBV19 and TRBJ2-1, with 8 bases fitting TRBD1. The V and J ends lost 4 bases and 4 bases, in that order; junction bases with no gene match: 6. CDR1 and CDR2 from the germline V gene are LNHDA and SQIVND (reference sequence). The CDR3 runs to 15 residues.